The 7 T cell receptor beta chains reported below all come from one sample, sequenced in a study of somatic mutations in cytotoxic T cells in rheumatoid arthritis. The data were produced by immunoSEQ multiplex PCR, yet TCRdb's version contains in-frame clones alone and is incomplete. Of 10,000 to 15,000 clones in the sample, 65% to 85% were seen once. Material for sequencing was CD8+ T cells sorted from blood. All receptors derive from an adult with rheumatoid arthritis.

The sample holds one count of this clone. The gene calls are TRBV7-8 and TRBJ2-5, with TRBD2 matching 8 bases. Trimming cost V 6 bases and J 5 bases; bases outside gene matches: 14. This CDR3 contains 16 residues. Germline CDR1 is SGHVS and CDR2 is FQNEAQ. The DNA for the CDR3 is TGTGCCAGCAGAAAGTTGGGGCGGGAGGTAGGGGAGACCCAGTACTTC. Protein sequence: CASRKLGREVGETQYF.

This chain uses TRBV6-4 with TRBJ1-1; no definite D call. V dropped 0 bases and J dropped 11 bases, with 19 bases sitting between them. The CDR3 totals 15 residues. Per germline, CDR1 MRHNA and CDR2 SNTAGT. CDR3 residues: CASSDSKAGSAAAFF. The CDR3 DNA reads as TGTGCCAGCAGTGACTCGAAGGCGGGGTCAGCGGCGGCTTTCTTT.

This sequence joins TRBV7-3 and TRBJ2-1; TRBD1 might be the D (6 bases). The germline gives CDR1 SGHTA, CDR2 FQGTGA. The CDR3 sequence is 13 residues long. Deletions cut 0 bases from V and 12 bases from J, with 12 bases between. In DNA form, the CDR3 reads TGTGCCAGCAGCTTAACTGGGGGCTGGGGGCAGTTCTTC. Amino acids: CASSLTGGWGQFF. Supplemented by reference TRBV7-3 and TRBJ2-1, the full variable domain reads GAGVSQTPSNKVTEKGKYVELRCDPISGHTALYWYRQSLGQGPEFLIYFQGTGAADDSGLPNDRFFAVRPEGSVSTLKIQRTERGDSAVYLCASSLTGGWGQFFGPGTRLTVL.

The chain combines TRBV7-3 with TRBJ1-1; 8 nucleotides match TRBD1. The germline CDR1 and CDR2 sequences are SGHTA and FQGTGA. There are 14 residues in the CDR3. Germline trimming cut 5 bases from V and 6 bases from J; bases unmatched to any gene: 8. The CDR3 loop is CASSLSGQVPEAFF. CDR3 in DNA: TGTGCCAGCAGCCTTTCGGGACAGGTCCCTGAAGCTTTCTTT.

A few counts support this clone. The chain is built from TRBV7-9 and TRBJ1-2; D remains unclear. V lost 1 base, J lost 0 bases, and 6 bases lay in between. The CDR3 has 14 residues. Germline V gives CDR1 SEHNR, CDR2 FQNEAQ (reference sequence). As DNA, the CDR3 is TGTGCCAGCAGCTTAGATTCCACTAACTATGGCTACACCTTC. Translating it yields CASSLDSTNYGYTF.

This clone was detected a few times. The V and J genes are TRBV2 and TRBJ2-7; no reliable D call. Looked up from germline, CDR1 is SNHLY and CDR2 is FYNNEI. V was trimmed by 8 bases and J by 3 bases, leaving 2 bases between them. The CDR3 is made up of 9 amino acids. CDR3 residues: CASGYEQYF. For the CDR3, the DNA is TGTGCCAGCGGCTACGAGCAGTACTTC.

V gene TRBV4-1 combines with J gene TRBJ2-7; D is ambiguous. Germline lookup yields CDR1 MGHRA and CDR2 YSYEKL. V lost 0 bases, J lost 3 bases, and 15 bases lay in between. This CDR3 comprises 16 residues. The CDR3 coding sequence is TGCGCCAGCAGCCAAGAGGACCGTTTAGGTGGCTACGAGCAGTACTTC. It is translated as CASSQEDRLGGYEQYF.